One and the same sample provided the 11 T cell receptor beta chains below, sequenced in a study of CD8 T cells in Susac syndrome. The RNA input was roughly 0.45 to 1 ug, and it was reverse transcribed with random hexamers. TCRdb ran MiXCR on the immunoSEQ multiplex PCR reads and lists one entry per CDR3 protein. Of 120,000 or so distinct CDR3 sequences detected, around 96% appear once; the ten largest clones hold about 0.13%. The sample comprised CD4+ T cells from PBMCs. The receptors stem from a human donor with Susac syndrome.

This chain connects TRBV11-3 to TRBJ2-5; either TRBD1 or TRBD2 may fit D (6 bases each). The CDR3 totals 15 residues. Trimming took 5 bases from V and 2 from J, leaving 15 bases between them. Germline values: CDR1 SGHNT, CDR2 YENEEA. CDR3 in amino acids: CASSLRIGGQETQYF. The CDR3 bases are TGTGCCAGCAGCCTACGTATAGGGGGGCAAGAGACCCAGTACTTC.

This chain connects TRBV27 to TRBJ1-5; D possibly corresponds to TRBD1 (6 bases). This CDR3 spans 13 amino acids. Germline values: CDR1 MNHEY, CDR2 SMNVEV (reference sequence). V lost 2 bases and J lost 7, with 9 bases in between. The CDR3 loop is CASSLQGWQPQHF. CDR3 DNA sequence: TGTGCCAGCAGTTTACAGGGGTGGCAGCCCCAGCATTTT.

This chain links TRBV7-8 with TRBJ2-1; a weak D match, TRBD2 (5 bases). The V end was cut by 5 bases, the J end by 4 bases, with 12 bases between. The CDR3 contains 14 residues. CDR1 and CDR2 (germline): SGHVS, FQNEAQ. DNA for the CDR3: TGTGCCAGCAGCCCAAGGACTGATTACAATGAGCAGTTCTTC. Amino acid sequence: CASSPRTDYNEQFF.

The gene calls are TRBV30 and TRBJ2-1; D unresolved. The CDR3 has 12 amino acids. The germline V gene has CDR1 GTSNPN and CDR2 SVGIG (reference sequence). V was cut by 8 bases and J by 4 bases, with 12 bases left in between. The CDR3 coding sequence is TGTGCCCAATACGGGCTGTACAATGAGCAGTTCTTC. Protein sequence: CAQYGLYNEQFF.

This clonotype was seen only once. The V call is TRBV20-1, the J call TRBJ2-7, with D possibly matching TRBD2 (5 bases). Germline V gene lookup returns CDR1 DFQATT and CDR2 SNEGSKA (reference sequence). This CDR3 contains 14 residues. The V end lost 7 bases, the J end lost 0 bases, and 16 bases lay between the germline ends. CDR3 sequence reads: CSGYSGVGSYEQYF. CDR3 coding DNA: TGCAGTGGGTACAGCGGAGTAGGCTCCTACGAGCAGTACTTC.

The chain carries TRBV29-1 and TRBJ2-7; 9 bases agree with TRBD1. V shed 6 bases and J 2 bases; nucleotides not matched to a gene: 5. The germline V gene has CDR1 SQVTM and CDR2 ANQGSEA. The CDR3 has 13 amino acids. The CDR3 sequence: CSVLGTGTYEQYF. The CDR3 DNA reads TGCAGCGTCCTGGGGACAGGGACCTACGAGCAGTACTTC.

This chain joins TRBV18 and TRBJ1-4; D remains unclear. CDR1 KGHSH and CDR2 LQKENI come from the germline V gene. The CDR3 extends over 13 amino acids. Deletions cut 4 bases from V and 8 bases from J, with 11 bases between. Here the CDR3 reads CASSQNAGEKLFF. The CDR3 DNA reads TGTGCCAGCTCACAGAACGCGGGGGAAAAACTGTTTTTT. The whole variable domain, remainder taken from reference TRBV18 and TRBJ1-4, is NAGVMQNPRHLVRRRGQEARLRCSPMKGHSHVYWYRQLPEEGLKFMVYLQKENIIDESGMPKERFSAEFPKEGPSILRIQQVVRGDSAAYFCASSQNAGEKLFFGSGTQLSVL.

The chain is built from TRBV7-9 and TRBJ1-1; D is ambiguous. Germline-derived CDR1 and CDR2 are SEHNR and FQNEAQ (reference sequence). Trimming shortened V by 5 bases and J by 10 bases, and 23 bases separated the two germline ends. CDR3 length: 15 residues. The CDR3 sequence: CASSSPGSRTLAAFF. DNA of the CDR3: TGTGCCAGCAGCAGTCCGGGCTCCCGCACCCTGGCAGCTTTCTTT.

CDR3 in amino acids: CSAKREGHTGELFF. CDR3 DNA sequence: TGCAGCGCCAAGCGGGAGGGCCACACCGGGGAGCTGTTTTTT. The chain combines TRBV29-1 with TRBJ2-2, with 10 bases identical to TRBD2. Germline CDR1 SQVTM, CDR2 ANQGSEA. V lost 7 bases, J lost 3 bases, and 5 bases stayed unmatched. The CDR3 runs 14 residues.

The chain employs TRBV20-1 and TRBJ2-7; tentatively, D is TRBD2 (6 bases). V was pared by 5 bases and J by 2 bases, with 16 bases between. The CDR3 is made up of 14 amino acids. In germline, CDR1 is DFQATT, CDR2 SNEGSKA (reference sequence). This chain's CDR3 is CSARAASAAYEQYF. The CDR3 DNA follows: TGCAGTGCTCGCGCCGCTAGCGCAGCCTACGAGCAGTACTTC.

This clonotype was observed once. The CDR3 is CASSQARSSYNEQFF. The CDR3 DNA reads TGTGCCAGCAGCCAAGCGCGGTCGTCCTACAATGAGCAGTTCTTC. This chain uses TRBV3-1 with TRBJ2-1; D gene uncertain. Germline lookup yields CDR1 LGHDT and CDR2 YNNKEL (reference sequence). The CDR3 has 15 amino acids. V dropped 1 base and J dropped 1 base, with 8 bases sitting between them.